This T cell receptor beta chain came from a study of T cell responses to AZD1222 COVID-19 vaccine. This CDR3 region has 17 residues. Germline lookup yields CDR1 SGHRS and CDR2 YFSETQ. V trimming: 4 bases; J trimming: 0 bases; junction bases outside the gene matches: 7. With regard to this clone: Its specificity is not known.

Overall study results and limits: Among AZD1222 vaccinees, only five or six were seropositive at baseline.

Produced via immunoSEQ multiplex PCR; TCRdb's table is partial and in-frame only. The sample shows over 95,000 clones, about 87% of them seen only once. Source: peripheral blood, taken on day 0 of AZD1222 vaccination. The receptor was isolated from an adult in good health. V usage is TRBV5-1 and J usage is TRBJ2-5, with TRBD2 matching over 12 bases. The chain's CDR3 is CASSLNPSGRDQETQYF. In DNA, the CDR3 is TGCGCCAGCAGCCTCAACCCTAGCGGGAGGGACCAAGAGACCCAGTACTTC.